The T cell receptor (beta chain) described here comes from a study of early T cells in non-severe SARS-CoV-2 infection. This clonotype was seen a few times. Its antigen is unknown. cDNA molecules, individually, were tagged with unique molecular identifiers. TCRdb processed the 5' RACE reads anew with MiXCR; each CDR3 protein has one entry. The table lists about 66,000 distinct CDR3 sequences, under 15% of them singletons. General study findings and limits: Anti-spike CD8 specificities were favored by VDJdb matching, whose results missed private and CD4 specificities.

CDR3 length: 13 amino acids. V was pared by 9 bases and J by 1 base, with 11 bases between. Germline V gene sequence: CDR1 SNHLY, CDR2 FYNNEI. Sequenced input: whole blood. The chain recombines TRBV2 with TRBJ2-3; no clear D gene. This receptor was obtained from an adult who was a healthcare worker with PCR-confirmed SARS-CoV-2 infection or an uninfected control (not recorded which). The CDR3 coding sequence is TGTGCCAGGACGAGTAGGGGCACAGATACGCAGTATTTT. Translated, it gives CARTSRGTDTQYF.